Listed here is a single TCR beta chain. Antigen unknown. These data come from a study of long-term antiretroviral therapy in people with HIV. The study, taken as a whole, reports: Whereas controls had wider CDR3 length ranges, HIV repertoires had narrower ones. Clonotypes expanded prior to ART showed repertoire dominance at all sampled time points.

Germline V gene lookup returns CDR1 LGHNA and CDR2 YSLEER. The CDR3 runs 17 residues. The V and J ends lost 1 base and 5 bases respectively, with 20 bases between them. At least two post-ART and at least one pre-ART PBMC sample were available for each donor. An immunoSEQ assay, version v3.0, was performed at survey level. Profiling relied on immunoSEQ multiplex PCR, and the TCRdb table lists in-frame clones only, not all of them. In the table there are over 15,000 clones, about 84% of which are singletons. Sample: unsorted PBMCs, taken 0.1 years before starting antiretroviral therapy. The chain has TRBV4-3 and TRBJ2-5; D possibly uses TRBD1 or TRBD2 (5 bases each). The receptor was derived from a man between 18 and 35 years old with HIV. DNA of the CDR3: TGCGCCAGCAGCCAAGGGTCAACACTCCGAGGGGTCGAGACCCAGTACTTC. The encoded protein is CASSQGSTLRGVETQYF.